This T cell receptor beta chain is drawn from a study of T-cell reconstitution after alpha-beta-depleted transplantation in children. The sample holds a few counts of this clonotype. This CDR3 contains 14 residues. Germline CDR1 is MGHRA and CDR2 is YSYEKL. Trimming shortened V by 5 bases and J by 1 base, and 10 bases separated the two germline ends. During its preparation, the TCRbeta library received unique molecular identifiers. Via MiXCR, TCRdb re-called the PCR reads, giving one row per CDR3 protein. The repertoire includes about 190,000 distinct CDR3 sequences, around 6.8% of them detected once, and 3% to 3.5% sits in the top ten.

This TCR derives from a human donor who donated a stem cell graft to a child with Wiskott-Aldrich syndrome. The chain couples TRBV4-1 to TRBJ2-3; no firm D call. This material consisted of PBMCs from the stem cell graft donor, taken from the stem cell graft. The CDR3, as DNA: TGCGCCAGCAGCGACCTAGGACGCACAGATACGCAGTATTTT. Its protein is CASSDLGRTDTQYF.